What follows describes a single T cell receptor (beta chain). The CDR3 sequence is 17 residues long. CDR1 is SEHNR, CDR2 FQNEAQ, per germline (reference sequence). Trimming cost V 3 bases and J 1 base; bases outside gene matches: 11. The data stem from a study of cytomegalovirus exposure and HLA in healthy donors. At the level of the study: About 80 million unique TCR sequences came from HLA-typed donors in an early release.

The PCR was carried out with 60 Vbeta primers and 13 Jbeta primers. Libraries were prepared by immunoSEQ multiplex PCR; TCRdb keeps only in-frame clonotypes and omits some of them. Here the sample spans roughly 150,000 clones, nearly 10% being singletons. Input material: PBMCs. This clonotype was sampled from a middle-aged man in good health and CMV-seronegative. The chain joins TRBV7-9 to TRBJ1-2, with TRBD1 matching 7 bases. CDR3 nucleotide sequence: TGTGCCAGCAGCTTCCTCCTAACCAGGGGGAATAACTATGGCTACACCTTC. Translation gives CASSFLLTRGNNYGYTF.